These T cell receptor beta chains were read from a single sample in a study of T and B cells in COVID-19 patients. TCRdb re-called the multiplex PCR reads with MiXCR, one entry per CDR3 protein. Of 15,000 or so distinct CDR3 sequences listed, about a quarter were seen once; the top ten hold more than 2.5%. Sequencing used blood. The origin of the receptors is a human donor who had recovered from COVID-19. Each CDR3 is given with its conserved first and last residue. A D gene is named only where the DNA matches it firmly. Size tells how often a clone was seen (once, few, many) or the class of an expanded clone, and some rows leave it out.

>-|TRBV29-1|TRBJ1-2|medium-sized
TGCAGCGTTGAAGCGTCGGGGGCATCCAACTATGGCTACACCTTC
CSVEASGASNYGYTF
>TRBD1|TRBV6-6|TRBJ1-5|few
TGTGCCAGCAGTCGGACAGGGGGCAATCAGCCCCAGCATTTT
CASSRTGGNQPQHF
>-|TRBV5-1|TRBJ1-1|-
TGCGCCAGCAGCTTGGTCCCCTTTGGTAACGCTGAAGCTTTCTTT
CASSLVPFGNAEAFF
>-|TRBV12-3/TRBV12-4|TRBJ2-7|-
TGTGCCAGCAGTCAAATCAGGGGAAGTAGCTACGAGCAGTACTTC
CASSQIRGSSYEQYF
>-|TRBV12-5|TRBJ2-5|-
TGTGCTAGTGGTTTACAGGTGGGGGTCCGAGAAGAGACCCAGTACTTC
CASGLQVGVREETQYF
>TRBD2|TRBV29-1|TRBJ2-1|medium-sized
TGCAGCGTTGGGGGACTAGCGGTCTACAATGAGCAGTTCTTC
CSVGGLAVYNEQFF
>-|TRBV19|TRBJ2-2|many
TGTGCCAGTAGTCTTTGGGAAGCGGCGGGGAACACCGGGGAGCTGTTTTTT
CASSLWEAAGNTGELFF
>TRBD1|TRBV13|TRBJ2-7|few
TGTGCCAGCAGCTCCCTCTGGACAGGGAACTCCTACGAGCAGTACTTC
CASSSLWTGNSYEQYF
>-|TRBV29-1|TRBJ2-7|medium-sized
TGCAGCGTTGACCTAGGCCCCTACGAGCAGTACTTC
CSVDLGPYEQYF
>-|TRBV6-6|TRBJ1-4|-
TGTGCCAGCAGTCAACGAAGACAGAATAATGAAAAACTGTTTTTT
CASSQRRQNNEKLFF